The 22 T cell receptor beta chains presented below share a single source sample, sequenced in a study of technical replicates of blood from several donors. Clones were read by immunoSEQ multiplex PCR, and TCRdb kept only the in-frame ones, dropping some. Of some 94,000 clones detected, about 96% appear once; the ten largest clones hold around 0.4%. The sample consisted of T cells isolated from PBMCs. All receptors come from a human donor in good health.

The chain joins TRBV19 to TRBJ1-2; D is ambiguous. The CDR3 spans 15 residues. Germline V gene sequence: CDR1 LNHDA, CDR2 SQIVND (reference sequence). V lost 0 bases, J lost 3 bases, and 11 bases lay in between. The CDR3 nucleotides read TGTGCCAGTAGTATAGATCGTTCCGGGGACTATGGCTACACCTTC. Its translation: CASSIDRSGDYGYTF.

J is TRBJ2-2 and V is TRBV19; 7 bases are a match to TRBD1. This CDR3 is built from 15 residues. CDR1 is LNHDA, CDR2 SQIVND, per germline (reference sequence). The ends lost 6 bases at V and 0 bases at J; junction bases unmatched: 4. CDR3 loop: CASRTGTANTGELFF. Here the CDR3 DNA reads TGTGCCAGTAGGACCGGGACAGCGAACACCGGGGAGCTGTTTTTT.

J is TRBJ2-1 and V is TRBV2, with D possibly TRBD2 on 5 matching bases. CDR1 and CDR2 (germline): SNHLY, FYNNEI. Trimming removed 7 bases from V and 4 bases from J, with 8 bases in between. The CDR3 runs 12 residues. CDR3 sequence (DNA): TGTGCCAGCACTAGCAGTTACAATGAGCAGTTCTTC. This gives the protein CASTSSYNEQFF.

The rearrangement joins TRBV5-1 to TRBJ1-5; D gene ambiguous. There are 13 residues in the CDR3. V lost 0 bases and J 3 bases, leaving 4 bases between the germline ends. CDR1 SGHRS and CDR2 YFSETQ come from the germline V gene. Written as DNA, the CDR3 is TGCGCCAGCAGCTTGGCCTACAATCAGCCCCAGCATTTT. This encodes CASSLAYNQPQHF.

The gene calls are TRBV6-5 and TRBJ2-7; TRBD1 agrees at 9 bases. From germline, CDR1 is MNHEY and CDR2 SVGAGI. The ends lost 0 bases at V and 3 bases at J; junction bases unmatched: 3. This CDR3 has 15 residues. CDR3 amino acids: CASSYSGTGIYEQYF. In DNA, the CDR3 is TGTGCCAGCAGTTACTCGGGGACAGGGATCTACGAGCAGTACTTC.

The CDR3 DNA reads as TGTGCCAGCACGCAGGGGGCCCACGAGCAGTACTTC. It encodes CASTQGAHEQYF. V gene TRBV6-1 combines with J gene TRBJ2-7; 8 bases line up with TRBD1. Looked up from germline, CDR1 is MNHNS and CDR2 is SASEGT. This CDR3 has 12 amino acids. Germline trimming cut 7 bases from V and 5 bases from J; bases unmatched to any gene: 4.

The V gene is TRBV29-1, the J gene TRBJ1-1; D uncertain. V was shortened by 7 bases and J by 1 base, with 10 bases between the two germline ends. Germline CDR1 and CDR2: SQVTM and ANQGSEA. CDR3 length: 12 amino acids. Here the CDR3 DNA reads TGCAGCGCCCTTCTTAAGAACACTGAAGCTTTCTTT. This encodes CSALLKNTEAFF. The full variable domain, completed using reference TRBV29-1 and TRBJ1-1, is SAVISQKPSRDICQRGTSLTIQCQVDSQVTMMFWYRQQPGQSLTLIATANQGSEATYESGFVIDKFPISRPNLTFSTLTVSNMSPEDSSIYLCSALLKNTEAFFGQGTRLTVV.

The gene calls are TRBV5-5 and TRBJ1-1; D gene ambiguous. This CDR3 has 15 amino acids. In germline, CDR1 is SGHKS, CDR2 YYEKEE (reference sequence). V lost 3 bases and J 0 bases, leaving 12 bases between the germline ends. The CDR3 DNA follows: TGTGCCAGCAGCTCGACCATACAGATGAACACTGAAGCTTTCTTT. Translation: CASSSTIQMNTEAFF.

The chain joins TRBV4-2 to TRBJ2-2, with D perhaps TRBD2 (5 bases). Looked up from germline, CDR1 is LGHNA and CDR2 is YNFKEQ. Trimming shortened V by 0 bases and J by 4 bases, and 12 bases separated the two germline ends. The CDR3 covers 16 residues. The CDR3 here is CASSQDNGLLTGELFF. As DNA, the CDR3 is TGTGCCAGCAGCCAAGATAATGGACTCCTCACCGGGGAGCTGTTTTTT.

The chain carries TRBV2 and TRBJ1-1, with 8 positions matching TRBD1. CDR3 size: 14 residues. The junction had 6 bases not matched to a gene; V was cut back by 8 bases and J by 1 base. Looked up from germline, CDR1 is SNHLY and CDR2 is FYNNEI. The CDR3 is CASGQGVRNTEAFF. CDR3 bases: TGTGCCAGCGGACAGGGCGTTAGGAACACTGAAGCTTTCTTT.

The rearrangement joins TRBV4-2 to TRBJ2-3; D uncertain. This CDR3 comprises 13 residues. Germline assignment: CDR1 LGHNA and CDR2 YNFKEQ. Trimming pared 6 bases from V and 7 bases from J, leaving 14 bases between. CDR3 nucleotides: TGTGCCAGCAGTTCCGTTTCTTTTTATACGCAGTATTTT. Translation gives CASSSVSFYTQYF.

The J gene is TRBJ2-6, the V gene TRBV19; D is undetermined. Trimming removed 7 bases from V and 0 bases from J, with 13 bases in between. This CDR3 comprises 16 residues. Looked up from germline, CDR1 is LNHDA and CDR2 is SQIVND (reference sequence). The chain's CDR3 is CASKMRSLSGANVLTF. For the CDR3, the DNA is TGTGCCAGTAAAATGAGGAGCCTCTCTGGGGCCAACGTCCTGACTTTC.

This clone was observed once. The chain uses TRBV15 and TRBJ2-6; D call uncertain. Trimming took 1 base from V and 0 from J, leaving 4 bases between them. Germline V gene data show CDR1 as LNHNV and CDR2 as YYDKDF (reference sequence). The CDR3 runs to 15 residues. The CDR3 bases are TGTGCCACCAGCAGAGCAGTCTCTGGGGCCAACGTCCTGACTTTC. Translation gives CATSRAVSGANVLTF.

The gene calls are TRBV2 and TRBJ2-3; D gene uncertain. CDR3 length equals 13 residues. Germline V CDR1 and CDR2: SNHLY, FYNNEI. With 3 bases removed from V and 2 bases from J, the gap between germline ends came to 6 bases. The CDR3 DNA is TGTGCCAGCAGTGACACCTACACAGATACGCAGTATTTT. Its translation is CASSDTYTDTQYF.

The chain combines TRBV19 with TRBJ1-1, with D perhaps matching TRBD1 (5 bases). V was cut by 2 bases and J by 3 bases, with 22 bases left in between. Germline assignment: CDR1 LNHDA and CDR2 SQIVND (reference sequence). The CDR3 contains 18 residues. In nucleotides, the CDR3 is TGTGCCAGTAGTATACCGTTAGGTTCCCTGCCAGGGCACACTGAAGCTTTCTTT. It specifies CASSIPLGSLPGHTEAFF.

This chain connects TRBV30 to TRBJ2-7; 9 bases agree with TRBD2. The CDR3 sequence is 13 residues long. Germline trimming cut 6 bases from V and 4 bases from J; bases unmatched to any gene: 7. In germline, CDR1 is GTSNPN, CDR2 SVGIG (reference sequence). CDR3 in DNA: TGTGCCTGCTTGGGGGCGGGAGGGTACGAGCAGTACTTC. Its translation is CACLGAGGYEQYF.

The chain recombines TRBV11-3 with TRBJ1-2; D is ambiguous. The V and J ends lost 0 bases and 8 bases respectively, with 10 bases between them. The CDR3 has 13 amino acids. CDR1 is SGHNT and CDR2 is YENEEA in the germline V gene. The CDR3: CASSLESQVGYTF. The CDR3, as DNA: TGTGCCAGCAGCTTAGAAAGTCAGGTCGGCTACACCTTC.

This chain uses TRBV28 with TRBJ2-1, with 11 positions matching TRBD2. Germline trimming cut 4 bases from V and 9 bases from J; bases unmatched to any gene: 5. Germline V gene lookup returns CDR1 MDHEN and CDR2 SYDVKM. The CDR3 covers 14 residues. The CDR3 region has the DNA TGTGCCAGCAGTTCTAGCGGGAGGATGGGTGAGCAGTTCTTC. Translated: CASSSSGRMGEQFF.

As DNA, the CDR3 is TGTGCCAGCAGCACCTCAGAGGGGACAGTATACGAGCAGTACTTC. It translates to CASSTSEGTVYEQYF. The rearrangement uses TRBV9 and TRBJ2-7, with 7 bases matching TRBD1. CDR1 SGDLS and CDR2 YYNGEE come from the germline V gene. V lost 4 bases to trimming and J lost 4 bases; unmatched junction nucleotides: 11. CDR3 size: 15 residues. The complete variable domain, with remaining parts taken from reference TRBV9 and TRBJ2-7, reads DSGVTQTPKHLITATGQRVTLRCSPRSGDLSVYWYQQSLDQGLQFLIQYYNGEERAKGNILERFSAQQFPDLHSELNLSSLELGDSALYFCASSTSEGTVYEQYFGPGTRLTVT.

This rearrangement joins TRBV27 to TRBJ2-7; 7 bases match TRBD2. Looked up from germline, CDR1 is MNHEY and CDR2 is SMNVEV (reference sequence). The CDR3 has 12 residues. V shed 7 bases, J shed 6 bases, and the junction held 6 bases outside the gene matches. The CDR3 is CASKAGNSEQYF. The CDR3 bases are TGTGCCAGCAAAGCGGGGAATTCCGAGCAGTACTTC.

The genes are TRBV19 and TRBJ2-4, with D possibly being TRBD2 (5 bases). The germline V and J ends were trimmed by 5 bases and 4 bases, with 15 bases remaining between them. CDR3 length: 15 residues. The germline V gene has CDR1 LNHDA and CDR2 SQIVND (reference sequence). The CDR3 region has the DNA TGTGCCAGTAGTTATCCCGGGAAGGGTAAAAACATTCAGTACTTC. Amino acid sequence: CASSYPGKGKNIQYF.

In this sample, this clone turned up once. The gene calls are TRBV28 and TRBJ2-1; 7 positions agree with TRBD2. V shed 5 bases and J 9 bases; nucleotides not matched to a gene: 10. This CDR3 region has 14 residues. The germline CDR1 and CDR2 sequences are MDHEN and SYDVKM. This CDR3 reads CASSTSGASGEQFF. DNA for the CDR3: TGTGCCAGCAGTACAAGCGGGGCGAGCGGTGAGCAGTTCTTC. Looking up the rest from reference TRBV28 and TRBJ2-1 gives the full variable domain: DVKVTQSSRYLVKRTGEKVFLECVQDMDHENMFWYRQDPGLGLRLIYFSYDVKMKEKGDIPEGYSVSREKKERFSLILESASTNQTSMYLCASSTSGASGEQFFGPGTRLTVL.